Shown below are 5 T cell receptor beta chains from a single sample sequenced in a study of cytomegalovirus exposure and HLA in healthy donors. This PCR relied on a set of 60 Vbeta primers and 13 Jbeta primers. TCRdb's copy holds only in-frame clones and misses some; the assay was immunoSEQ multiplex PCR. This sample yields 90,000 to 140,000 clones, of which 12% to 15% are seen a single time; 0.8% to 0.95% belongs to the top ten. The sample taken for sequencing was PBMCs. Every receptor here comes from a female donor in good health and CMV-seronegative.

Written as DNA, the CDR3 is TGTGCCAGCAGCATGGACATCCTCTATGGCTACACCTTC. This translates into CASSMDILYGYTF. This rearrangement joins TRBV7-8 to TRBJ1-2; D is perhaps TRBD1 (5 bases). The V and J ends lost 5 bases and 4 bases respectively, with 11 bases between them. CDR3 length equals 13 residues. Germline CDR1 is SGHVS and CDR2 is FQNEAQ.

This clone was seen a handful of times. This chain links TRBV7-9 with TRBJ1-3, with TRBD1 identical over 9 bases. This CDR3 is built from 15 residues. Germline trimming cut 5 bases from V and 6 bases from J; bases unmatched to any gene: 8. The V gene's germline CDR1 is SEHNR and CDR2 FQNEAQ (reference sequence). The CDR3 here is CASSTTGQGANTIYF. In nucleotides, the CDR3 is TGTGCCAGCAGCACCACGGGACAGGGTGCAAACACCATATATTTT. The full variable domain, in which reference TRBV7-9 and TRBJ1-3 provide the parts outside the CDR3, is DTGVSQNPRHKITKRGQNVTFRCDPISEHNRLYWYRQTLGQGPEFLTYFQNEAQLEKSRLLSDRFSAERPKGSFSTLEIQRTEQGDSAMYLCASSTTGQGANTIYFGEGSWLTVV.

The chain recombines TRBV2 with TRBJ2-3, with 12 bases identical to TRBD1. The germline V gene encodes CDR1 SNHLY and CDR2 FYNNEI. V shed 7 bases and J 4 bases; nucleotides not matched to a gene: 9. The CDR3 spans 16 residues. In nucleotides, the CDR3 is TGTGCCAGCACTGATCCGGGACAGGGGGCTGCAGATACGCAGTATTTT. Translated, it gives CASTDPGQGAADTQYF.

This clone was seen a few times. The genes are TRBV2 and TRBJ1-6; TRBD1 matches at 8 bases. Germline V CDR1 and CDR2: SNHLY, FYNNEI. J was trimmed by 7 bases and V by 7 bases; bases with no gene match: 6. This CDR3 region has 14 residues. CDR3 loop: CASTRQGRNSPLHF. The CDR3 bases are TGTGCCAGCACTAGACAGGGGAGGAATTCACCCCTCCACTTT.

The chain joins TRBV7-4 to TRBJ2-7, with D tentatively TRBD2 (5 bases). Germline V gives CDR1 SGHVT, CDR2 SQSDAQ. The CDR3 extends over 12 amino acids. The V end was cut by 7 bases, the J end by 6 bases, with 13 bases between. Written as DNA, the CDR3 is TGTGCCAGCACCGACCTAGCAACCGAGCAGTACTTC. It is translated as CASTDLATEQYF.